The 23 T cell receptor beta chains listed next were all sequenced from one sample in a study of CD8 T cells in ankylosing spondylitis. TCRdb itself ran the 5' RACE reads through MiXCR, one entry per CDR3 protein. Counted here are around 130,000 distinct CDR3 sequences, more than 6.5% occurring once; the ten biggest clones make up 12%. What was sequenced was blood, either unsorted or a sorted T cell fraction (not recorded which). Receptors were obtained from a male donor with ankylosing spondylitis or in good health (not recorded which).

The CDR3 region is CASSLTGTSGWADTQYF. In nucleotides, the CDR3 is TGTGCCAGCAGTTTAACCGGGACTAGCGGGTGGGCAGATACGCAGTATTTT. The chain recombines TRBV28 with TRBJ2-3, with TRBD2 identical over 12 bases. The CDR3 extends over 17 amino acids. Germline trimming cut 2 bases from V and 4 bases from J; bases unmatched to any gene: 7. From germline, CDR1 is MDHEN and CDR2 SYDVKM.

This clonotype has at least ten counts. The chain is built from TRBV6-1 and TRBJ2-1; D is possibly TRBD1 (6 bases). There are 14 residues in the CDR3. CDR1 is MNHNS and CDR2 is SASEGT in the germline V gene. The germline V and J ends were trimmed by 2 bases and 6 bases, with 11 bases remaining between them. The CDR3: CASSEWGLGNEQFF. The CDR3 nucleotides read TGTGCCAGCAGTGAATGGGGGCTAGGCAATGAGCAGTTCTTC.

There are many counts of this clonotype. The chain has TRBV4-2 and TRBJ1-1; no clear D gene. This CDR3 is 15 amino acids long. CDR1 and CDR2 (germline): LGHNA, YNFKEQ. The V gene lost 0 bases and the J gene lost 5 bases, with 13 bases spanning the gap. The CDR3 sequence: CASSQDPPGMTEAFF. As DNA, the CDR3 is TGTGCCAGCAGCCAAGATCCCCCGGGGATGACTGAAGCTTTCTTT.

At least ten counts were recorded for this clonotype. The CDR3, as DNA: TGTGCCAGCAGTTCCCAGGGTTCTGAGCAGTACTTC. It specifies CASSSQGSEQYF. The rearrangement uses TRBV11-2 and TRBJ2-7; tentative D call: TRBD1 (5 bases). This CDR3 contains 12 residues. Trimming left V 6 bases short and J 7 bases short, with 13 bases between. Per germline, CDR1 SGHAT and CDR2 FQNNGV.

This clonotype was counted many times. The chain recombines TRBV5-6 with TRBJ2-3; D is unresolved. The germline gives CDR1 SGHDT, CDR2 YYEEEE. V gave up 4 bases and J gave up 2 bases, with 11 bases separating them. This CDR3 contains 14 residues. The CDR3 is CASSQSTATDTQYF. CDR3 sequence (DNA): TGTGCCAGCAGCCAATCGACGGCCACAGATACGCAGTATTTT.

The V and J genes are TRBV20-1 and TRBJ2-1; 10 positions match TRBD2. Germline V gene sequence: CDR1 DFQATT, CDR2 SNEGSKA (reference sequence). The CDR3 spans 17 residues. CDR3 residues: CCVWTETSGLSYNEQFF. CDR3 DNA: TGCTGCGTCTGGACCGAGACTAGCGGGCTTTCCTACAATGAGCAGTTCTTC.

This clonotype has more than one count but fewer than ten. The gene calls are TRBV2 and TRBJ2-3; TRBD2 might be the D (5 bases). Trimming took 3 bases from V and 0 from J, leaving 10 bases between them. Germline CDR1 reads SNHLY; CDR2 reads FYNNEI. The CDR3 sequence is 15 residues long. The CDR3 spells CASSESGLSTDTQYF. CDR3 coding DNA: TGTGCCAGCAGTGAGTCCGGACTCAGCACAGATACGCAGTATTTT. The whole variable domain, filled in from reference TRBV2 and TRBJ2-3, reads EPEVTQTPSHQVTQMGQEVILRCVPISNHLYFYWYRQILGQKVEFLVSFYNNEISEKSEIFDDQFSVERPDGSNFTLKIRSTKLEDSAMYFCASSESGLSTDTQYFGPGTRLTVL.

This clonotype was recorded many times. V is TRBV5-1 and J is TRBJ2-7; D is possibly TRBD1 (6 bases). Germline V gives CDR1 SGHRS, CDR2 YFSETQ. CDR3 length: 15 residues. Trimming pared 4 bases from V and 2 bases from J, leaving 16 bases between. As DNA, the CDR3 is TGCGCCAGCAGCCAACCAGGACAGTACACCTACGAGCAGTACTTC. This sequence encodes CASSQPGQYTYEQYF.

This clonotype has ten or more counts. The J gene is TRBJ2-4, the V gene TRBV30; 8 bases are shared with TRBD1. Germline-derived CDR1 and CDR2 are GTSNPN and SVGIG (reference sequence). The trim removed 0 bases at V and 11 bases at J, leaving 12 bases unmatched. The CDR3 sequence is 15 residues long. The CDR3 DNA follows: TGTGCCTGGAGTGTCGACAGGGGCCGCGGAGTCGTTCAGTACTTC. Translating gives CAWSVDRGRGVVQYF.

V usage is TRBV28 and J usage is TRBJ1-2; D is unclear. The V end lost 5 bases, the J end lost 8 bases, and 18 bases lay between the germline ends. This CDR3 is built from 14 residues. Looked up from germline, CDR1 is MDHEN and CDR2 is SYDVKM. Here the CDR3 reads CASSPPVQVSGYTF. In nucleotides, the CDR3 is TGTGCCAGCAGTCCACCGGTGCAGGTCTCAGGCTACACCTTC.

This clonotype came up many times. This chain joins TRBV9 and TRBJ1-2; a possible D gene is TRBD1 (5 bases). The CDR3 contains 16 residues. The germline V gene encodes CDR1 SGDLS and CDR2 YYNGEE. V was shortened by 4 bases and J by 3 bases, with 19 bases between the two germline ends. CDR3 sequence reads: CASSPSGTLGDYGYTF. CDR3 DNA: TGTGCCAGCAGCCCATCCGGGACCCTTGGGGACTATGGCTACACCTTC.

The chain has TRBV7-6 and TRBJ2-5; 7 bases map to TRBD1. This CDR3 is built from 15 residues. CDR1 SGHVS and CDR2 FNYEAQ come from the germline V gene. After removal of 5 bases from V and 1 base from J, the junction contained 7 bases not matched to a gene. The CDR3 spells CASSRMTGIQETQYF. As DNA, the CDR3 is TGTGCCAGCAGCCGGATGACAGGGATCCAAGAGACCCAGTACTTC.

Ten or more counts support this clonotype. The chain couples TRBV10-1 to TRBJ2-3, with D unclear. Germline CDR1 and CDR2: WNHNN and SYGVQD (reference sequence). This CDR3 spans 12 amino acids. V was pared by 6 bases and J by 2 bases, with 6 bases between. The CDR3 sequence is CASSSDTDTQYF. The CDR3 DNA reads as TGCGCCAGCAGCAGCGACACAGATACGCAGTATTTT.

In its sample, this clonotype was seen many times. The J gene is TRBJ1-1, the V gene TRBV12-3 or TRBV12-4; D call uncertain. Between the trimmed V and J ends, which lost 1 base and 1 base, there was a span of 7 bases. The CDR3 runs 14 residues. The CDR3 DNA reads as TGTGCCAGCAGTTTAGGTGGCAAGAACACTGAAGCTTTCTTT. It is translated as CASSLGGKNTEAFF.

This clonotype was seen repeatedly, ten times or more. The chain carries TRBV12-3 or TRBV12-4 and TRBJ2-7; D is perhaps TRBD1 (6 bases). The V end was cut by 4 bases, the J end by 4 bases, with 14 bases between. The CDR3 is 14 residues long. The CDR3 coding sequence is TGTGCCAGCAGTTCGGACAGAGCCCAATACGAGCAGTACTTC. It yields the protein CASSSDRAQYEQYF.

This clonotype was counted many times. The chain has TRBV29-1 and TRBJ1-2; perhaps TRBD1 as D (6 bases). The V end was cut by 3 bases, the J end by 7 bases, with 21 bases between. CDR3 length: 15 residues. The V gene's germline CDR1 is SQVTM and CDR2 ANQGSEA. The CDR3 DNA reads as TGCAGCGTTGAGGACTGGGCCACAGGGTACTTTGGCTACACCTTC. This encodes CSVEDWATGYFGYTF.

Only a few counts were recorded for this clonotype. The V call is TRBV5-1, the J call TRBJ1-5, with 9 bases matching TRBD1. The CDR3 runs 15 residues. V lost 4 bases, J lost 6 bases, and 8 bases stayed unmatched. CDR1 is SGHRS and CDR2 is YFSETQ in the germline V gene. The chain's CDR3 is CASSPGTGTSQPQHF. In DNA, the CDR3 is TGCGCCAGCAGCCCGGGGACAGGGACCAGTCAGCCCCAGCATTTT.

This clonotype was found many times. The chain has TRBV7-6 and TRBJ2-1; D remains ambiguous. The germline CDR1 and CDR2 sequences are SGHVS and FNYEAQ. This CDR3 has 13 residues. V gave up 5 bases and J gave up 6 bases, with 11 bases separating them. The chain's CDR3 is CASSPQESNEQFF. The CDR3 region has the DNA TGTGCCAGCAGCCCGCAGGAGTCCAATGAGCAGTTCTTC.

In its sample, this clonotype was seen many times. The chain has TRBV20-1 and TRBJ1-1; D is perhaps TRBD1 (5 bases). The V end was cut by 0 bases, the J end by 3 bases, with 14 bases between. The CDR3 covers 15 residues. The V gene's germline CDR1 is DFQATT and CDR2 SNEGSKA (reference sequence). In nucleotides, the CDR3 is TGCAGTGCTAGAGAAGGCGGGGGTCCGGACACTGAAGCTTTCTTT. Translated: CSAREGGGPDTEAFF.

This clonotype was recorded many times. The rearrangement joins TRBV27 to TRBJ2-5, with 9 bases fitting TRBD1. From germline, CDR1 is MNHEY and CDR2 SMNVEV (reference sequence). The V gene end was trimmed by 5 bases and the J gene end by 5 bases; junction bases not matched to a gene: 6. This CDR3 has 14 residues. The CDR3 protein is CASSMDRGSETQYF. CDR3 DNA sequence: TGTGCCAGCAGTATGGACAGGGGCTCGGAGACCCAGTACTTC.

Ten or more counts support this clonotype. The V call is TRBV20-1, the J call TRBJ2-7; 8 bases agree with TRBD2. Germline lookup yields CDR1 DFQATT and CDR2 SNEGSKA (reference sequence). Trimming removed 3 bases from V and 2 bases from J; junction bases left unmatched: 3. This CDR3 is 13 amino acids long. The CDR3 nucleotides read TGCAGTGCTAGGGAGCGGGAGCCCTACGAGCAGTACTTC. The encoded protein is CSAREREPYEQYF.

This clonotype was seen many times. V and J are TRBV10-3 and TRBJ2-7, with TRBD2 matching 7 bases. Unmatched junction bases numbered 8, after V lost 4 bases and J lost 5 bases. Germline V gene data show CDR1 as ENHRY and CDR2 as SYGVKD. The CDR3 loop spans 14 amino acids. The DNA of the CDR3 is TGTGCCATCAGTGCGACTAGCCATAGGGACGAGCAGTACTTC. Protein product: CAISATSHRDEQYF.

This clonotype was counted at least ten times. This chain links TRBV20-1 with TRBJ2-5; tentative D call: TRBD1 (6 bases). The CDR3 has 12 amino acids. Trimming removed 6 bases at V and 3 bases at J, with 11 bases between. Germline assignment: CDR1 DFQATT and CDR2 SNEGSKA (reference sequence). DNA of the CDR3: TGCAGTGCAAACAGGGTAGAAGAGACCCAGTACTTC. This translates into CSANRVEETQYF.